The 19 T cell receptor beta chains below were found in one sample sequenced in a study of T cell clones after liver transplantation. Sequenced by immunoSEQ multiplex PCR; TCRdb stores in-frame clones only, minus some. Counted here are 99,000 or so clones, 75% to 85% occurring once; the ten biggest clones make up just under 1%. Specimen: CD4+ T cells from blood, collected before liver transplant. These receptors came from a human donor who received a liver transplant.

The chain joins TRBV6-1 to TRBJ1-2; the D gene is possibly TRBD1 (6 bases). The CDR3 is 15 residues long. Trimming removed 1 base from V and 0 bases from J, with 9 bases in between. The germline CDR1 and CDR2 sequences are MNHNS and SASEGT. This CDR3 reads CASSEEGGPNYGYTF. The DNA for the CDR3 is TGTGCCAGCAGTGAAGAGGGGGGACCTAACTATGGCTACACCTTC.

The chain recombines TRBV20-1 with TRBJ2-1; weak D call: TRBD2 (6 bases). Germline loops: CDR1 DFQATT, CDR2 SNEGSKA (reference sequence). Trimming pared 5 bases from V and 9 bases from J, leaving 11 bases between. This CDR3 contains 11 residues. CDR3 sequence: CSAGRAGEQFF. DNA of the CDR3: TGCAGTGCTGGGCGAGCGGGTGAGCAGTTCTTC.

Here the CDR3 reads CASSPRQNALNYGYTF. The CDR3 nucleotides are TGTGCCAGCAGCCCGAGACAAAACGCTCTTAACTATGGCTACACCTTC. The rearrangement links TRBV7-2 to TRBJ1-2, with no clear D. The length of the CDR3 is 16 residues. V shed 5 bases and J shed 1 base, with 17 bases lying between them. Germline V lookup: CDR1 SGHTA, CDR2 FQGNSA.

This chain links TRBV27 with TRBJ2-1; 9 bases map to TRBD2. Germline CDR1 reads MNHEY; CDR2 reads SMNVEV (reference sequence). Losses at the gene ends were 3 bases for V and 4 bases for J; bases not matched to a gene: 16. This CDR3 comprises 19 residues. CDR3: CASSLGLAVIPAAYNEQFF. CDR3 sequence (DNA): TGTGCCAGCAGTTTGGGACTAGCCGTTATCCCAGCTGCTTACAATGAGCAGTTCTTC.

The chain recombines TRBV19 with TRBJ2-3, with D possibly matching TRBD1 (6 bases). This CDR3 comprises 17 residues. Germline V gives CDR1 LNHDA, CDR2 SQIVND (reference sequence). V lost 5 bases and J lost 1, with 19 bases in between. The CDR3 is CASSAIQGFGGTDTQYF. CDR3 nucleotides: TGTGCCAGTAGTGCGATACAGGGATTTGGTGGCACAGATACGCAGTATTTT.

The gene calls are TRBV5-1 and TRBJ2-7; D is perhaps TRBD1 or TRBD2 (5 bases each). Deletions cut 4 bases from V and 3 bases from J, with 17 bases between. The CDR3 covers 15 residues. CDR1 and CDR2 (germline): SGHRS, YFSETQ. CDR3 in amino acids: CASSPLETDYYEQYF. For the CDR3, the DNA is TGCGCCAGCAGCCCTCTCGAGACAGACTACTACGAGCAGTACTTC.

This chain links TRBV9 with TRBJ1-2; D is ambiguous. This CDR3 has 16 residues. The germline CDR1 and CDR2 sequences are SGDLS and YYNGEE. The V end lost 4 bases, the J end lost 0 bases, and 16 bases lay between the germline ends. The CDR3 nucleotides read TGTGCCAGCAGCCTACGACCGGGAAACGCTAACTATGGCTACACCTTC. The encoded protein is CASSLRPGNANYGYTF.

The chain combines TRBV10-3 with TRBJ2-7, with 9 bases that match TRBD2. Germline CDR1 reads ENHRY; CDR2 reads SYGVKD. The junction had 11 bases not matched to a gene; V was cut back by 3 bases and J by 5 bases. There are 16 residues in the CDR3. The CDR3: CAISETVAGVRNEQYF. The CDR3 nucleotides read TGTGCCATCAGTGAAACCGTAGCGGGGGTACGGAACGAGCAGTACTTC.

The gene calls are TRBV5-1 and TRBJ2-1, with D unclear. CDR1 and CDR2 from the germline V gene are SGHRS and YFSETQ. Between the trimmed V and J ends, which lost 0 bases and 5 bases, there was a span of 6 bases. The CDR3 loop spans 13 amino acids. CDR3 sequence: CASSLVLHNEQFF. DNA of the CDR3: TGCGCCAGCAGCTTGGTTCTCCACAATGAGCAGTTCTTC.

V gene TRBV2 combines with J gene TRBJ1-5; unclear D gene. The CDR3 is made up of 13 amino acids. From germline, CDR1 is SNHLY and CDR2 FYNNEI. Trimming took 5 bases from V and 4 from J, leaving 9 bases between them. CDR3 protein: CASSLQVNQPQHF. CDR3 bases: TGTGCCAGCAGTTTACAAGTAAATCAGCCCCAGCATTTT.

The V and J genes are TRBV7-6 and TRBJ1-3; D gene uncertain. V was shortened by 2 bases and J by 0 bases, with 14 bases between the two germline ends. Germline lookup yields CDR1 SGHVS and CDR2 FNYEAQ. The CDR3 spans 17 residues. The CDR3 protein is CASSLLVTASSGNTIYF. The CDR3 DNA reads TGTGCCAGCAGCTTATTAGTAACGGCGAGCTCTGGAAACACCATATATTTT.

The chain has TRBV7-6 and TRBJ1-1; D might be TRBD1 (6 bases). Germline loops: CDR1 SGHVS, CDR2 FNYEAQ. CDR3 length equals 13 residues. V was clipped by 1 base and J by 4 bases, with 7 bases between them. For the CDR3, the DNA is TGTGCCAGCAGCTTAGGAGGGGGCACTGAAGCTTTCTTT. Protein: CASSLGGGTEAFF.

The chain employs TRBV18 and TRBJ2-3; no definite D call. The CDR3 has 15 residues. V dropped 0 bases and J dropped 1 base, with 8 bases sitting between them. Per germline, CDR1 KGHSH and CDR2 LQKENI. The CDR3 loop reads CASSPPRDGTDTQYF. The CDR3 DNA reads as TGTGCCAGCTCACCACCCCGTGATGGCACAGATACGCAGTATTTT. Supplemented by reference TRBV18 and TRBJ2-3, the full variable domain reads NAGVMQNPRHLVRRRGQEARLRCSPMKGHSHVYWYRQLPEEGLKFMVYLQKENIIDESGMPKERFSAEFPKEGPSILRIQQVVRGDSAAYFCASSPPRDGTDTQYFGPGTRLTVL.

Only one count was recorded for this clone. This chain joins TRBV5-1 and TRBJ1-1; TRBD1 matches 9 bases. After removal of 0 bases from V and 2 bases from J, the junction contained 5 bases not matched to a gene. Germline lookup yields CDR1 SGHRS and CDR2 YFSETQ. The CDR3 runs 16 residues. The CDR3 protein is CASSLGGQGFNTEAFF. CDR3 bases: TGCGCCAGCAGCTTGGGGGGACAGGGCTTTAACACTGAAGCTTTCTTT.

CDR3 nucleotide sequence: TGTGCCAGCAGCTTTAGTAAAGGTCAGCCCCAGCATTTT. It codes for CASSFSKGQPQHF. The V call is TRBV11-2, the J call TRBJ1-5, with no clear D. CDR3 size: 13 residues. In germline, CDR1 is SGHAT, CDR2 FQNNGV. V gave up 3 bases and J gave up 6 bases, with 9 bases separating them.

V is TRBV11-2 and J is TRBJ2-3; D is uncertain. Trimming shortened V by 3 bases and J by 8 bases, and 18 bases separated the two germline ends. The germline V gene encodes CDR1 SGHAT and CDR2 FQNNGV. The CDR3 covers 15 residues. The CDR3 nucleotides are TGTGCCAGCAGCTTTCCTGGAAAGAAAACTGCTACGCAGTATTTT. Translated: CASSFPGKKTATQYF.

CDR3 DNA sequence: TGTGCCATCAGTGAGAAGGGGACTGAAGCTTTCTTT. Amino acids: CAISEKGTEAFF. The rearrangement joins TRBV10-3 to TRBJ1-1; tentatively, D is TRBD1 (5 bases). Looked up from germline, CDR1 is ENHRY and CDR2 is SYGVKD. The V and J ends lost 2 bases and 5 bases respectively, with 6 bases between them. There are 12 residues in the CDR3.

This chain joins TRBV7-3 and TRBJ2-7; no clear D. The CDR3 totals 14 residues. The germline CDR1 and CDR2 sequences are SGHTA and FQGTGA. V lost 5 bases and J 3 bases, leaving 14 bases between the germline ends. The CDR3 loop reads CASSLPPASYEQYF. The CDR3 nucleotides are TGTGCCAGCAGCCTCCCCCCCGCGAGCTACGAGCAGTACTTC. Full variable domain (remainder filled in from reference TRBV7-3 and TRBJ2-7): GAGVSQTPSNKVTEKGKYVELRCDPISGHTALYWYRQSLGQGPEFLIYFQGTGAADDSGLPNDRFFAVRPEGSVSTLKIQRTERGDSAVYLCASSLPPASYEQYFGPGTRLTVT.

The table lists this clone with a count of one. V and J are TRBV6-1 and TRBJ1-5; no reliable D call. Germline V gene data show CDR1 as MNHNS and CDR2 as SASEGT. The CDR3 is 15 amino acids. Between the trimmed V and J ends, which lost 1 base and 7 bases, there was a span of 14 bases. The CDR3 sequence: CASSEGEGLKQPQHF. DNA of the CDR3: TGTGCCAGCAGTGAAGGGGAAGGGTTGAAACAGCCCCAGCATTTT.